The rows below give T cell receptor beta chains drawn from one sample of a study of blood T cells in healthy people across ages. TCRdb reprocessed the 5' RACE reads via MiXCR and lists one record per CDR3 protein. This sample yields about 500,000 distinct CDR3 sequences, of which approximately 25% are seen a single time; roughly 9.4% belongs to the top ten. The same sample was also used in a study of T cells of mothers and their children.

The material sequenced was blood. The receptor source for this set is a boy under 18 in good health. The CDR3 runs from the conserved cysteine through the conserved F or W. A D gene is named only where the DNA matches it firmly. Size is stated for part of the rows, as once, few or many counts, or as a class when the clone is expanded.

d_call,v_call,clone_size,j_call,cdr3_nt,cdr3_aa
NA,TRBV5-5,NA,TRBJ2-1,TGTGCCAGCAGCTTGGTTTACGAACTCTTATACAATGAGCAGTTCTTC,CASSLVYELLYNEQFF
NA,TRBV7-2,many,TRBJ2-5,TGTGCCAGCAGCCGGATTGGGGGGTACCAAGAGACCCAGTACTTC,CASSRIGGYQETQYF
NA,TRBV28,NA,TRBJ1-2,TGTGCCAGCAGTTTGGGGGCCGCTGTTTCCTATGGCTACACCTTC,CASSLGAAVSYGYTF
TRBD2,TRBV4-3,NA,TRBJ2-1,TGCGCCAGCAGCCAAGCCCTAGCGGGAGGGCCCTCCTACAATGAGCAGTTCTTC,CASSQALAGGPSYNEQFF
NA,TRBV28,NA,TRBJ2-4,TGTGCCAGCAGTTTTCAGGGATCTCCCGGCATTCAGTACTTC,CASSFQGSPGIQYF
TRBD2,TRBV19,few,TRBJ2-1,TGTGCCAGTACCCCGGGAGGGAATGAGCAGTTCTTC,CASTPGGNEQFF
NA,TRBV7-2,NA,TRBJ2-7,TGTGCCAGCAGCTTAGCAGGACTATTTGGTCCGCGTGAGCAGTACTTC,CASSLAGLFGPREQYF
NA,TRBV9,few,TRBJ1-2,TGTGCCAGCAGCACTAACCAGATTGGACGGACTAACTATGGCTACACCTTC,CASSTNQIGRTNYGYTF
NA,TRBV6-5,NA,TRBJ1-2,TGTGCCAGCAGTTACTTGTTAGGCCCCCGGGATGGCTACACCTTC,CASSYLLGPRDGYTF
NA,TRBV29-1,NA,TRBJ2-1,TGCAGCGTTGCCCCTCTGACGGGTGGAGCCTACAATGAGCAGTTCTTC,CSVAPLTGGAYNEQFF
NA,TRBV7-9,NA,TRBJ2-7,TGTGCCAGCAGCTTAGCGGGGGACCGACACTACGAGCAGTACTTC,CASSLAGDRHYEQYF
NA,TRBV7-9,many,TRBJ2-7,TGTGCCAGCAGCACCCTATCGGGCCCCTACGAGCAGTACTTC,CASSTLSGPYEQYF
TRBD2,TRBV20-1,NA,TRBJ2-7,TGCAGTGCTTCCCATGGACTAGCGGCCTACGAGCAGTACTTC,CSASHGLAAYEQYF
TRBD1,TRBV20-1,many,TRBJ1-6,TGCAGTGCTAGAGTTCAGGGACAGCGAAATTCACCCCTCCACTTT,CSARVQGQRNSPLHF
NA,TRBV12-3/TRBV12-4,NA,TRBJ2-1,TGTGCCAGCAGTTTGATGCAGGTAAACGAGCAGTTCTTC,CASSLMQVNEQFF
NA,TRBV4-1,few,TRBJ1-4,TGCGCCAGCAGCCAAGAACGCGGGACGGGAAATGAAAAACTGTTTTTT,CASSQERGTGNEKLFF
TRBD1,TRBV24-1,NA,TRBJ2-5,TGTGCCACCAGTTCAGGGGGTGACCAAGAGACCCAGTACTTC,CATSSGGDQETQYF
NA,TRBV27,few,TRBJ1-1,TGTGCCAGCAGTTCAGGGTTCATGAACACTGAAGCTTTCTTT,CASSSGFMNTEAFF
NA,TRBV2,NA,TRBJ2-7,TGTGCCAGCCTTCCCGCCCTGGTCTACGAGCAGTACTTC,CASLPALVYEQYF
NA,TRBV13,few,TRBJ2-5,TGTGCCAGCAGCTTATATCCGGAGGGGGAGACCCAGTACTTC,CASSLYPEGETQYF
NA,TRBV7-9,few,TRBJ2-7,TGTGCCAGCAGCGCCGGGACACACGAGCAGTACTTC,CASSAGTHEQYF
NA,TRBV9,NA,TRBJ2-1,TGTGCCAGCAGCCCCAGAATTGGCAGGGAGAACAATGAGCAGTTCTTC,CASSPRIGRENNEQFF
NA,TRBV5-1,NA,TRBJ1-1,TGCGCCAGCAGCTTGGCCGGAATGGCAGAGATGAACACTGAAGCTTTCTTT,CASSLAGMAEMNTEAFF
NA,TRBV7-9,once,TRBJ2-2,TGTGCCAGCAGCTTAGTGACCACCACCGGGGAGCTGTTTTTT,CASSLVTTTGELFF
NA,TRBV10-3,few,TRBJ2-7,TGTGCCATCAGTGGGGGGGCCGAGCAGTACTTC,CAISGGAEQYF
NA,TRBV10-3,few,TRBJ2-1,TGTGCCATCAGTTTTTCGGGGGGCCCCTACAATGAGCAGTTCTTC,CAISFSGGPYNEQFF
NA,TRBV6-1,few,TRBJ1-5,TGTGCCAGCAGAACCATTACCGGGACATTATTCTTCTATCAGCCCCAGCATTTT,CASRTITGTLFFYQPQHF
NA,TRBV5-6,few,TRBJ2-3,TGTGCCAGCAGCTTTAAGGGGCAGTCGCTAAATACGCAGTATTTT,CASSFKGQSLNTQYF
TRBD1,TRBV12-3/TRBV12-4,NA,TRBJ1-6,TGTGCCAGCACCTTACAGGGGGCTCGGAATTCACCCCTCCACTTT,CASTLQGARNSPLHF
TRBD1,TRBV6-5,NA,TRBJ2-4,TGTGCCAGCAGTGTAACAGGGGTGGCCAAAAACATTCAGTACTTC,CASSVTGVAKNIQYF
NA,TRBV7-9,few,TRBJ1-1,TGTGCCAGCAGCAACGACGCGGACACTGAAGCTTTCTTT,CASSNDADTEAFF
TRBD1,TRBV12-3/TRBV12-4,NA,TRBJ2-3,TGTGCCAGCAGACCAACAGGGGGCGTTGATACGCAGTATTTT,CASRPTGGVDTQYF
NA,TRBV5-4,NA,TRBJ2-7,TGTGCCAGCAGTTTTTCCCCTAGGGACGAGCAGTACTTC,CASSFSPRDEQYF
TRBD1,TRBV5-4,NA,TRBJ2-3,TGTGCCAGCAGCTTGGGTGGACAGGGGTCGGATACGCAGTATTTT,CASSLGGQGSDTQYF
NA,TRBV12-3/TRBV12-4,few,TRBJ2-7,TGTGCCAGCAGTTTCCGGACTCTGCAGTACTTC,CASSFRTLQYF
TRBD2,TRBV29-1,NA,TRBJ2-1,TGCAGCGTTGAATGGTTACTAGCGGGTGAGCAGTTCTTC,CSVEWLLAGEQFF
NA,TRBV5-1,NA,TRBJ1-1,TGCGCCAGCAGCTTGGCCTGGGGGGGGCTCACTGAAGCTTTCTTT,CASSLAWGGLTEAFF
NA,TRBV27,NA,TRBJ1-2,TGTGCCAGCAGGATGAGAGACAGCTCAAACTATAGCTACACCTTC,CASRMRDSSNYSYTF
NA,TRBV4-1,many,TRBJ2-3,TGCGCCAGCAGCCAAATTGGGAGCGGGCGTAGCACAGATACGCAGTATTTT,CASSQIGSGRSTDTQYF
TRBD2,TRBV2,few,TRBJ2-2,TGTGCCAGCACTAGACTAGCGGTGCCCGGGGAGCTGTTTTTT,CASTRLAVPGELFF
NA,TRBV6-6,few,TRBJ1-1,TGTGCCAGCAGTCCCCGACAGCGGAACACTGAAGCTTTCTTT,CASSPRQRNTEAFF
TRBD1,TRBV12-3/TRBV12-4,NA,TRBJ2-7,TGTGCCAGCAGGCCTGAGACAGGGGGGTCCTACGAGCAGTACTTC,CASRPETGGSYEQYF
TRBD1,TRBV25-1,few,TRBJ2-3,TGTGCCAGCAGTGAATACGGACAGGGGGCGGGAGATACGCAGTATTTT,CASSEYGQGAGDTQYF
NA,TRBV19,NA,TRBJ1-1,TGTGCCAGTAGTATAACTGGGTTGAACACTGAAGCTTTCTTT,CASSITGLNTEAFF
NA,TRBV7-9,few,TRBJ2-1,TGTGCCAGCAGCTTAGGGGTAGCGGCGGACAATGAGCAGTTCTTC,CASSLGVAADNEQFF
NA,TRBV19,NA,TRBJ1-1,TGTGCCAGTAGCTCGGGAGTTGAGGCTTTCTTT,CASSSGVEAFF
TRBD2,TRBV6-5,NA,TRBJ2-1,TGTGCCAGCAGTCCCCGGGGACTAGGCCCCAATGAGCAGTTCTTC,CASSPRGLGPNEQFF
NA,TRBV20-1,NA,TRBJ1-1,TGCAGTGCTAGAGAGCCAGGGTGGACAAGAAGAGCTTTCTTT,CSAREPGWTRRAFF
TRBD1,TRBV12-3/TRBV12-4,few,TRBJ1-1,TGTGCCAGCAGTCCCCAGGGACAGGGAAACACTGAAGCTTTCTTT,CASSPQGQGNTEAFF
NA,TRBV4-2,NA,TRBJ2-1,TGTGCCAGCAGCCAAGATTTCGTAGGCTCCTACAATGAGCAGTTCTTC,CASSQDFVGSYNEQFF
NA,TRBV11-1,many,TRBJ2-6,TGTGCCAGCAGCTTGGTAGGGACTGGGGCCAACGTCCTGACTTTC,CASSLVGTGANVLTF